The 22 T cell receptor beta chains below come from one sample, sequenced in a study of T-cell reconstitution after alpha-beta-depleted transplantation in children. A library of TCRbeta sequences, prepared with unique molecular identifiers, was generated. TCRdb re-analysed the PCR reads in MiXCR, keeping a single row per CDR3 protein. This sample has around 440,000 distinct CDR3 sequences, with under 12% found just once. The material sequenced was PBMCs, taken before TCRalphabeta/CD19-depleted stem cell transplant. The receptors derive from a child aged 2 to 10 with inherited bone marrow failure, due to receive a stem cell transplant.

The chain uses TRBV5-1 and TRBJ1-1; D perhaps matches TRBD1 (6 bases). The germline gives CDR1 SGHRS, CDR2 YFSETQ. The CDR3 loop spans 14 amino acids. Trimming took off 4 bases at V and 4 bases at J, with 14 bases between the two ends. As DNA, the CDR3 is TGCGCCAGCAGCAAAATACAGGGAGGCACTGAAGCTTTCTTT. Amino acid sequence: CASSKIQGGTEAFF.

V gene TRBV12-3 or TRBV12-4 combines with J gene TRBJ2-7; perhaps TRBD2 as D (5 bases). The germline V and J ends were trimmed by 6 bases and 5 bases, with 14 bases remaining between them. The CDR3 covers 13 residues. Written as DNA, the CDR3 is TGTGCCAGCAGCCGCACTAGATTACACGAGCAGTACTTC. Its protein product is CASSRTRLHEQYF.

This clonotype was seen ten or more times. The chain recombines TRBV20-1 with TRBJ2-3; D not certain. The V gene's germline CDR1 is DFQATT and CDR2 SNEGSKA (reference sequence). The CDR3 length is 12 residues. The germline V and J ends were trimmed by 5 bases and 4 bases, with 10 bases remaining between them. CDR3 in DNA: TGCAGTGCTCAGACCGGCGCAGATACGCAGTATTTT. Residues: CSAQTGADTQYF.

Details on this clonotype: A much bigger clone sits one base away, suggesting this may be a read error. V gene TRBV7-2 combines with J gene TRBJ1-1; D is unclear. Germline V gene sequence: CDR1 SGHTA, CDR2 FQGNSA. The CDR3 runs 14 residues. This CDR3 is CPSSRSASNTEAFF. For the CDR3, the DNA is TGTCCCAGCAGCCGCAGTGCCTCGAACACTGAAGCTTTCTTT.

This chain links TRBV19 with TRBJ2-4; D is undetermined. Trimming left V 10 bases short and J 0 bases short, with 13 bases between. The CDR3 has 14 residues. Germline CDR1 and CDR2: LNHDA and SQIVND (reference sequence). DNA for the CDR3: TGTGCCACCTGGCCCGACCTAGCCAAAAACATTCAGTACTTC. Its protein is CATWPDLAKNIQYF.

The sample holds many counts of this clonotype. V usage is TRBV9 and J usage is TRBJ2-5; D call uncertain. There are 16 residues in the CDR3. Germline-derived CDR1 and CDR2 are SGDLS and YYNGEE. V was clipped by 4 bases and J by 1 base, with 17 bases between them. The CDR3 protein is CASSPGPPLLQETQYF. For the CDR3, the DNA is TGTGCCAGCAGCCCCGGTCCGCCATTACTCCAAGAGACCCAGTACTTC. The variable domain in full, completed from reference TRBV9 and TRBJ2-5, reads DSGVTQTPKHLITATGQRVTLRCSPRSGDLSVYWYQQSLDQGLQFLIQYYNGEERAKGNILERFSAQQFPDLHSELNLSSLELGDSALYFCASSPGPPLLQETQYFGPGTRLLVL.

This clonotype appeared many times. This chain joins TRBV6-5 and TRBJ2-6; D remains unclear. CDR1 and CDR2 (germline): MNHEY, SVGAGI. V lost 0 bases, J lost 3 bases, and 6 bases lay in between. CDR3 length: 15 residues. CDR3 region: CASSYSMGGANVLTF. The CDR3 nucleotides are TGTGCCAGCAGTTACTCGATGGGTGGGGCCAACGTCCTGACTTTC.

This clonotype has ten or more counts. The chain recombines TRBV10-3 with TRBJ2-5; D may be TRBD2 (6 bases). Germline V lookup: CDR1 ENHRY, CDR2 SYGVKD. Trimming stripped 2 bases from V and 4 bases from J, with 8 bases between. This CDR3 comprises 13 residues. This chain's CDR3 is CAISEVSGETQYF. The CDR3, as DNA: TGTGCCATCAGTGAGGTTAGCGGAGAGACCCAGTACTTC.

This clonotype has a handful of counts. As DNA, the CDR3 is TGTGCCAGCAGCTTGAGGGGGGTTCGGTACAATGAGCAGTTCTTC. As protein: CASSLRGVRYNEQFF. The V and J genes are TRBV28 and TRBJ2-1, with D tentatively TRBD1 or TRBD2 (6 bases each). Germline lookup yields CDR1 MDHEN and CDR2 SYDVKM. This CDR3 is built from 15 residues. V gave up 6 bases and J gave up 4 bases, with 16 bases separating them.

This clonotype has ten or more counts. The rearrangement uses TRBV18 and TRBJ2-3, with 10 nucleotides matching TRBD1. The CDR3 is 16 residues long. From germline, CDR1 is KGHSH and CDR2 LQKENI. V trimming: 3 bases; J trimming: 7 bases; junction bases outside the gene matches: 10. The CDR3 sequence: CASSPFQGQGKYTQYF. The CDR3 bases are TGTGCCAGCTCACCGTTCCAGGGACAGGGGAAGTATACGCAGTATTTT.

The chain uses TRBV20-1 and TRBJ2-7; D not certain. This CDR3 region has 10 residues. Germline CDR1 DFQATT, CDR2 SNEGSKA (reference sequence). V lost 4 bases and J lost 1, with 2 bases in between. CDR3 residues: CSAMSYEQYF. The CDR3 DNA follows: TGCAGTGCTATGTCCTACGAGCAGTACTTC.

This clonotype showed up just a few times. The chain couples TRBV5-6 to TRBJ2-5; 7 bases are a match to TRBD1. The CDR3 loop spans 14 amino acids. Unmatched junction bases numbered 7, after V lost 4 bases and J lost 4 bases. From germline, CDR1 is SGHDT and CDR2 YYEEEE. CDR3 loop: CASSQQGSRETQYF. The CDR3 DNA reads as TGTGCCAGCAGCCAACAGGGGTCGAGAGAGACCCAGTACTTC.

In its sample, this clonotype was seen many times. The chain has TRBV12-3 or TRBV12-4 and TRBJ2-7; 8 bases are shared with TRBD1. The CDR3 loop spans 14 amino acids. V trimming: 6 bases; J trimming: 3 bases; junction bases outside the gene matches: 7. CDR3 nucleotides: TGTGCCAGCAGCCGTCGGACAGGGCTCTACGAGCAGTACTTC. Protein sequence: CASSRRTGLYEQYF.

This clonotype occurred many times. V and J are TRBV13 and TRBJ2-1, with 10 bases lining up with TRBD2. In germline, CDR1 is PRHDT, CDR2 FYEKMQ (reference sequence). V gave up 2 bases and J gave up 6 bases; unmatched junction bases: 4. This CDR3 region has 15 residues. The CDR3 region is CASSLSGRASNEQFF. For the CDR3, the DNA is TGTGCCAGCAGCTTAAGCGGGAGGGCCTCCAATGAGCAGTTCTTC.

The table lists this clonotype with many counts. The CDR3, as DNA: TGTGCCACCAGTGATTTTACTAGCGGGAGGTTCGGAGGGGACAATGAGCAGTTCTTC. Its protein product is CATSDFTSGRFGGDNEQFF. The chain joins TRBV24-1 to TRBJ2-1, with 12 bases lining up with TRBD2. This CDR3 contains 19 residues. Germline CDR1 KGHDR, CDR2 SFDVKD. Trimming cost V 1 base and J 5 bases; bases outside gene matches: 11.

Many counts were recorded for this clonotype. The chain is built from TRBV30 and TRBJ2-2; TRBD2 might be the D (5 bases). V lost 1 base to trimming and J lost 3 bases, with 9 bases between them. CDR3 length: 14 amino acids. Germline V gene lookup returns CDR1 GTSNPN and CDR2 SVGIG (reference sequence). CDR3 coding DNA: TGTGCCTGGAGTGAAAGAGGGTACACCGGGGAGCTGTTTTTT. It translates to CAWSERGYTGELFF.

With respect to this clonotype: A much bigger clone sits one base away, suggesting this may be a read error. This rearrangement joins TRBV7-2 to TRBJ2-3; D is ambiguous. In germline, CDR1 is SGHTA, CDR2 FQGNSA. There are 12 residues in the CDR3. The germline V and J ends were trimmed by 7 bases and 7 bases, with 12 bases remaining between them. CDR3 in amino acids: CASTSIGHTQYF. The CDR3 DNA sequence: TGTGCCAGCACATCCATTGGTCATACGCAGTATTTT.

For this clonotype: This may be a read error: a much more frequent sequence differs by one nucleotide. The chain carries TRBV11-2 and TRBJ2-2; D gene unclear. CDR1 SGHAT and CDR2 FQNNGV come from the germline V gene. This CDR3 is built from 13 residues. The V end lost 1 base, the J end lost 6 bases, and 6 bases lay between the germline ends. In DNA form, the CDR3 reads TGTGCCAGCAGCTTAGTGGCGGCCGGGGAGCTGTTTTTT. Its protein product is CASSLVAAGELFF.

At least ten counts were recorded for this clonotype. The rearrangement uses TRBV3-1 and TRBJ2-2; no clear D gene. The V gene's germline CDR1 is LGHDT and CDR2 YNNKEL (reference sequence). Trimming took off 2 bases at V and 0 bases at J, with 1 base between the two ends. This CDR3 region has 13 residues. CDR3 protein: CASSQPNTGELFF. Written as DNA, the CDR3 is TGTGCCAGCAGCCAACCGAACACCGGGGAGCTGTTTTTT.

Many counts were recorded for this clonotype. CDR3 sequence (DNA): TGCAGTGCTAGAGGGGACGGGTCCTACGAGCAGTACTTC. Translation gives CSARGDGSYEQYF. This sequence joins TRBV20-1 and TRBJ2-7, with D perhaps TRBD1 or TRBD2 (5 bases each). Germline V gives CDR1 DFQATT, CDR2 SNEGSKA (reference sequence). V lost 1 base, J lost 1 base, and 8 bases lay in between. There are 13 residues in the CDR3.

There are many counts of this clonotype. This sequence joins TRBV25-1 and TRBJ2-5; 8 nucleotides line up with TRBD2. CDR1 and CDR2 (germline): MGHDK, SYGVNS. V lost 5 bases, J lost 7 bases, and 3 bases stayed unmatched. This CDR3 has 12 amino acids. This chain's CDR3 is CASSPAGGTQYF. CDR3 coding DNA: TGTGCCAGCAGTCCGGCGGGGGGGACCCAGTACTTC.

CDR3 amino acids: CAWSTGTGKGYTF. The CDR3 DNA reads TGTGCCTGGAGTACCGGGACAGGGAAGGGCTACACCTTC. The chain has TRBV30 and TRBJ1-2; 9 bases map to TRBD1. V was pared by 2 bases and J by 8 bases, with 6 bases of the junction left unmatched. Germline loops: CDR1 GTSNPN, CDR2 SVGIG (reference sequence). CDR3 length: 13 amino acids.